The sequence of this T cell receptor (beta chain) was determined in a study of shared clonotypes between healthy human individuals (dated by TCRdb to the early 2020s). General notes on the study: The cohort comprised a couple of women and three men aged 18 to 49 years. Per donor, three plates each were used for CD4 naive and CD4 memory, two for CD8 naive, and one for CD8 memory. The study deeply sequenced blood TCR repertoires of about 5 healthy adults to estimate repertoire size and the extent of clonotype sharing between individuals. To increase sequencing depth and limit assay-specific biases, TCR repertoire library preparation and sequencing were carried out by different laboratories using diverse techniques. Each donor's leukapheresis produced roughly between roughly 0.85 and 10 billion PBMCs.

TCR CDR3 regions were amplified from genomic DNA by multiplex PCR using the deep immunoSEQ assay. Genomic DNA extracted from each cell subset was distributed evenly over all wells of several immunoSEQ 96-well plates, and each plate served as one replicate. Each replicate PCR for sorted subsets received approximately 200 ng genomic DNA, equal to about 30,000 T cell genomes. Purified libraries were quantified with a Qubit 3.0 fluorometer, sized on a Bioanalyzer 2100, and re-quantified with the KAPA Library Quantification kit. Each immunoSEQ 96-well plate was sequenced on its own single-read 150-cycle Illumina NextSeq 550 flow cell. The authors' analysis ran thus. Because the immunoSEQ output included only junctional sequences and no quality scores, the filtering could not be the same as the filtering used for full-length reads. To assign V/J genes and CDR3, sequences were annotated using PyIR, a Python wrapper for IgBLAST v1.9, with IMGT germline references. Reads were filtered out if the reads had weak V/J assignments (E-value above 1e-6), no CDR3, stop codons, out-of-frame junctions, or ambiguous translated residues. A V3J clonotype was defined by an identical inferred V gene, J gene, and CDR3 amino acid sequence. To compute the percentage overlap between repertoires, the number of shared unique clonotypes was divided by the size of the smaller repertoire. Three approaches were used to assess repertoire richness: RTK rarefaction, the Chao1 estimator, and Recon v2.1 estimates of unobserved clonotypes. Generation probabilities were computed with OLGA for all TCRbeta clonotypes obtained by the gDNA method from several donors. In its TCRdb copy, this immuneACCESS table keeps in-frame sequences only and misses some clones. Where compared with another copy, unresolved V genes explain less than half of these, and the others have no known cause. V and J calls plus clone size are reproduced from that table; the DNA served to infer D and trimming. This sample holds 550,000 to 850,000 clones; approximately 77% were observed only once. The top ten clones comprise roughly 1.8% of the sample.

Notes on this clone: What antigen it recognizes has not been identified. The sample holds no much larger clone one base away, and base qualities are not on file.

Healthy HIV-negative adults with no recently reported acute infections or vaccinations were included as donors. Only Caucasian adults living in Nashville, Tennessee, USA were represented among the donors. CD4+ T cells were enriched by magnetic negative selection; naive cells were then positively selected on CD45RA, and the negative fraction formed the memory subset. Blood was obtained by leukapheresis, after which PBMCs were separated by Ficoll-Histopaque density gradient centrifugation and cryopreserved in liquid nitrogen vapor phase. Purity and quantity of every magnetically sorted T cell population were checked by analytical flow cytometry. Each sorted fraction had its genomic DNA isolated and then quantified by UV absorbance on a Nanodrop 2000c. Relative to germline, V is missing 5 bases and J is missing 3 bases, with 15 bases of the junction outside any gene match. There are 18 amino acids in the CDR3, from cysteine to phenylalanine inclusive. Only the CDR3 portion is preserved as DNA: 54 bases, with reading frame beginning at the first base. As encoded in the germline V gene (reference sequence), CDR1 is SEHNR while CDR2 is FQNEAQ.

Study-level results and caveats: Sampling was limited to blood, and TCR repertoires in tissue likely differ from TCR repertoires in blood. Sharing across a few donors was observed for 5% to 6.5% of naive CD4, around 3.5% of naive CD8, about 2.5% of memory CD4, and around 0.4% of memory CD8 clonotypes. Pairwise subsampling indicated that sequencing depth was expected to affect the degree of clonotype sharing among donors. Rarefaction of sorted-subset datasets indicated incomplete sequencing despite the large sequencing depth. Higher generation probabilities were observed for clonotypes shared by all four sorted-subset donors than for non-shared clonotypes. The genetic and exposure-history diversity represented was limited by the small number of donors. Naive subsets generally had larger estimated clonotype richness than memory subsets did.

The TCR sequence derives from a woman in her twenties or thirties in good health. The chain is encoded by TRBV7-9 joined to TRBJ2-7; TRBD2 lines up with 11 middle nucleotides. The sequenced sample was memory CD4+ T cells sorted from blood. The sample's cell subset or site label, decoded: CD45RA-negative fraction. The CDR3 protein: CASSPSWASGRLLYEQYF. In nucleotide form, the sequence is TGTGCCAGCAGCCCCTCGTGGGCTAGCGGGAGGTTACTCTACGAGCAGTACTTC.